This TCR beta chain was sequenced in a study of graft-versus-host responses after intestinal transplantation. The overall study: Multivisceral, liver-intestinal, or isolated intestinal grafts went to recipients. Whole-study findings and limits: Early post-transplant HvG declines were associated with peak circulating GvH clone levels. Those patients showing graft-donor T cell macrochimerism displayed high graft-versus-host to host-versus-graft clonal ratios in allografts. GvH clones surfaced in recipient marrow, some emerging earlier in ileum or blood.

Note on this clone: Its matching antigen is unknown.

Losses at the gene ends were 2 bases for V and 1 base for J; bases not matched to a gene: 6. The CDR3 has 18 amino acids. Germline CDR1 and CDR2: SGHTA and FQGNSA. Clones were read by immunoSEQ multiplex PCR, and TCRdb kept only the in-frame ones, dropping some. The sample contains tens of thousands of clones, around 94% of which appear only once. The genes are TRBV7-2 and TRBJ2-3; 13 nucleotides match TRBD2. The TCR comes from a human patient who received an intestinal transplant, so some T cells may come from the graft donor. The input for sequencing was PBMCs, taken 16 days after intestinal transplant. CDR3 amino acids: CASSLRLAGGVGTDTQYF. The CDR3 nucleotides read TGTGCCAGCAGCTTACGACTAGCGGGAGGTGTGGGCACAGATACGCAGTATTTT.